This is a list of T cell receptor beta chains from one sample in a study of T cell responses to AZD1222 COVID-19 vaccine. Sequencing used immunoSEQ multiplex PCR; TCRdb keeps in-frame clones, though not all of them. The table includes 120,000 to 150,000 clones, about 90% detected once. This specimen was peripheral blood, taken on day 0 of AZD1222 vaccination. Source of these receptors: an adult in good health. Each CDR3 is given with its conserved first and last residue. The order of the fields is D gene, clone size, J gene, V gene, CDR3 protein, CDR3 DNA. A D gene is named only where the DNA matches it firmly. Only some rows state a clone size, as once, few, many or a class for expanded clones.

NA NA TRBJ1-4 TRBV18 CASSPLADEKLFF TGTGCCAGCTCACCACTCGCTGATGAAAAACTGTTTTTT
NA NA TRBJ2-7 TRBV29-1 CSGMGGREGIYEQYF TGCAGCGGCATGGGGGGCAGGGAGGGGATCTACGAGCAGTACTTC
NA NA TRBJ1-4 TRBV5-4 CASSEASFGEKLFF TGTGCCAGCAGCGAGGCCTCTTTCGGTGAAAAACTGTTTTTT
TRBD1 NA TRBJ1-4 TRBV15 CATSTDRGHEKLFF TGTGCCACCAGCACAGACAGGGGGCATGAAAAACTGTTTTTT
NA NA TRBJ1-2 TRBV7-9 CASSFGTRLYGYTF TGTGCCAGCAGCTTTGGGACCCGCCTCTATGGCTACACCTTC
NA NA TRBJ1-5 TRBV4-1 CASSQFQGDGQPQHF TGCGCCAGCAGCCAGTTCCAGGGTGACGGTCAGCCCCAGCATTTT
NA once TRBJ1-1 TRBV6-5 CASSRGGGTEAFF TGTGCCAGCAGCAGGGGCGGTGGCACTGAAGCTTTCTTT
NA once TRBJ2-1 TRBV11-2 CASSLILVGEQFF TGTGCCAGCAGCTTGATCCTCGTAGGTGAGCAGTTCTTC
TRBD1 NA TRBJ1-6 TRBV6-5 CATATQGGNSPLHF TGTGCCACCGCCACACAGGGGGGTAATTCACCCCTCCACTTT
TRBD1 NA TRBJ1-4 TRBV6-5 CASSYSTGGTNEKLFF TGTGCCAGCAGTTATTCCACAGGGGGAACTAATGAAAAACTGTTTTTT
NA NA TRBJ1-4 TRBV9 CASSRSVSANEKLFF TGTGCCAGCAGCCGTTCGGTGAGCGCTAATGAAAAACTGTTTTTT
TRBD1 NA TRBJ2-3 TRBV7-6 CASSLRATGRSTDTQYF TGTGCCAGCAGCCTACGAGCGACAGGGCGGAGCACAGATACGCAGTATTTT
NA NA TRBJ1-4 TRBV3-1/TRBV3-2 CASSGGEKLFF TGTGCCAGCAGCGGCGGAGAAAAACTGTTTTTT
TRBD1 NA TRBJ2-5 TRBV6-5 CASSYSWTGQETQYF TGTGCCAGCAGTTACTCCTGGACAGGGCAAGAGACCCAGTACTTC
NA NA TRBJ1-1 TRBV14 CASSQDLNTEAFF TGTGCCAGCAGCCAGGACCTGAACACTGAAGCTTTCTTT
NA NA TRBJ1-3 TRBV9 CASSPRNSGNTIYF TGTGCCAGCAGCCCCCGGAACTCTGGAAACACCATATATTTT
TRBD1 few TRBJ2-6 TRBV5-1 CASSLGAGGASSGANVLTF TGCGCCAGCAGCTTGGGGGCAGGGGGTGCCAGCTCTGGGGCCAACGTCCTGACTTTC
TRBD2 NA TRBJ2-6 TRBV9 CASSVGPAGGSGANVLTF TGTGCCAGCAGCGTAGGCCCAGCGGGGGGCTCTGGGGCCAACGTCCTGACTTTC
NA NA TRBJ2-3 TRBV9 CASSVEGPWGGITDTQYF TGTGCCAGCAGCGTAGAAGGGCCTTGGGGCGGAATCACAGATACGCAGTATTTT
TRBD1 once TRBJ1-5 TRBV7-2 CASSLPNSAWTGGVQPQHF TGTGCCAGCAGCCTCCCCAACTCAGCTTGGACAGGGGGGGTTCAGCCCCAGCATTTT
TRBD1 NA TRBJ2-3 TRBV2 CASRSDRVTDTQYF TGTGCCAGCAGATCGGACAGGGTCACAGATACGCAGTATTTT
NA NA TRBJ1-1 TRBV7-9 CASSLGAGDTEAFF TGTGCCAGCAGCTTAGGAGCGGGGGACACTGAAGCTTTCTTT
TRBD1 NA TRBJ2-5 TRBV5-4 CASSSGTGGGETQYF TGTGCCAGCAGCTCGGGGACAGGTGGGGGAGAGACCCAGTACTTC
NA once TRBJ1-1 TRBV6-2/TRBV6-3 CASSTETGTEAFF TGTGCCAGCAGTACGGAGACCGGCACTGAAGCTTTCTTT
TRBD2 NA TRBJ2-1 TRBV2 CASSPGLAGGNEQFF TGTGCCAGCAGTCCTGGACTAGCGGGAGGCAATGAGCAGTTCTTC
NA NA TRBJ2-7 TRBV27 CASSGGFNYEQYF TGTGCCTCCAGTGGGGGGTTCAACTACGAGCAGTACTTC
NA NA TRBJ1-1 TRBV15 CATSRVGQREAFF TGTGCCACCAGCAGAGTTGGACAGCGTGAAGCTTTCTTT
NA NA TRBJ1-2 TRBV5-8 CASSDLDSIYGYTF TGTGCCAGCAGTGACCTCGACAGTATCTATGGCTACACCTTC
NA NA TRBJ1-2 TRBV5-6 CASSLDLKGIYGYTF TGTGCCAGCAGCTTGGACCTCAAGGGGATCTATGGCTACACCTTC
NA NA TRBJ1-2 TRBV28 CASSFLDRTLNYGYTF TGTGCCAGCAGTTTCCTGGACAGAACCCTTAACTATGGCTACACCTTC
NA NA TRBJ1-1 TRBV5-1 CASANDRPTEAFF TGCGCCAGCGCGAACGACAGGCCCACTGAAGCTTTCTTT
NA NA TRBJ2-2 TRBV28 CASSWGYTGELFF TGTGCCAGCAGTTGGGGATACACCGGGGAGCTGTTTTTT
NA NA TRBJ1-5 TRBV25-1 CASSEYGGSNQPQHF TGTGCCAGCAGTGAATATGGAGGGTCGAATCAGCCCCAGCATTTT
TRBD1 NA TRBJ2-1 TRBV6-5 CASSYSTGTGSPEQFF TGTGCCAGCAGTTACTCGACGGGGACAGGGTCCCCTGAGCAGTTCTTC
TRBD1 NA TRBJ1-2 TRBV29-1 CSVEGRWYDRGLNYGYTF TGCAGCGTTGAAGGTCGATGGTATGACAGGGGATTAAACTATGGCTACACCTTC
TRBD1 few TRBJ1-1 TRBV7-9 CASSPRDSTEAFF TGTGCCAGCAGCCCCCGGGACAGCACTGAAGCTTTCTTT
TRBD1 NA TRBJ1-1 TRBV28 CASSAVDRVETEAFF TGTGCCAGCAGTGCCGTGGACAGGGTGGAAACTGAAGCTTTCTTT
TRBD1 NA TRBJ1-2 TRBV7-9 CASSKPSTGSGYTF TGTGCCAGCAGCAAACCTTCGACAGGGTCTGGCTACACCTTC
NA few TRBJ1-2 TRBV12-3/TRBV12-4 CASSLGGYYGYTF TGTGCCAGCAGTTTAGGAGGGTACTATGGCTACACCTTC
TRBD1 NA TRBJ2-5 TRBV25-1 CASSPGTAGPGETQYF TGTGCCAGCAGCCCCGGGACAGCCGGCCCTGGGGAGACCCAGTACTTC
NA NA TRBJ1-2 TRBV11-2 CATLRASSSNYGYTF TGTGCCACCCTCCGGGCCTCCAGTTCTAACTATGGCTACACCTTC
NA NA TRBJ2-2 TRBV9 CASSVVAGRGIGELFF TGTGCCAGCAGCGTAGTAGCAGGAAGGGGTATCGGGGAGCTGTTTTTT
NA NA TRBJ1-5 TRBV2 CASLGVRGSQHF TGTGCCAGCTTGGGGGTAAGGGGGTCCCAGCATTTT